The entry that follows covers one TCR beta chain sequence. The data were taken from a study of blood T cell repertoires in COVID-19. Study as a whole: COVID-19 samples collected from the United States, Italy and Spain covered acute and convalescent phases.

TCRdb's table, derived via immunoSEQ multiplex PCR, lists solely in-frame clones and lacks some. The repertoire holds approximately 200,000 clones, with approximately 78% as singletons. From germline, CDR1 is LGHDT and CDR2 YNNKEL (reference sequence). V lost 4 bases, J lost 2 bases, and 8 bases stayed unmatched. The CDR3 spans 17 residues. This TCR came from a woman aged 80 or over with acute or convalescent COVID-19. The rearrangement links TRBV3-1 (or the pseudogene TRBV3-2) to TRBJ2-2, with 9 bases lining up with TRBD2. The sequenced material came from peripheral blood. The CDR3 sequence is CASSPLRLAGNTGELFF. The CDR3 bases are TGTGCCAGCAGCCCTCTCCGGCTAGCGGGAAACACCGGGGAGCTGTTTTTT.